Reported below is one T cell receptor beta chain. Patients from Seattle were sampled longitudinally, starting during active infection. Produced via immunoSEQ multiplex PCR; TCRdb's table is partial and in-frame only. The data show 400,000 to 450,000 clones, with about nine tenths seen just once and over 10% held by the top ten. This sample was included in a study of blood T cell repertoires in COVID-19. The CDR3 sequence is 16 residues long. Trimming shortened V by 1 base and J by 7 bases, and 18 bases separated the two germline ends. The germline gives CDR1 MGHRA, CDR2 YSYEKL. This chain uses TRBV4-1 with TRBJ2-3; a possible D gene is TRBD2 (7 bases). This sequence was found in a woman aged 45-65 years with COVID-19, enrolled during active disease. The sequenced sample consisted of peripheral blood. The CDR3 DNA reads TGCGCCAGCAGCCAAGTTCCCTTAGGGGGGGAAAATACGCAGTATTTT. It yields the protein CASSQVPLGGENTQYF.